The source of this TCR beta chain is a study of blood T cell repertoires in COVID-19. The wider study: Sample material is recorded as cDNA or gDNA derived from T cells, B-cell-depleted T cells, or PBMCs.

How the authors handled the data: From reference gene primer amplification, estimates of nucleated cell counts were derived. Measured with immunoSEQ multiplex PCR; TCRdb has only the in-frame clones, and not every one. The DNA was the basis for D and trimming; V, J and clone size are from that table. The sample has under 100,000 clones, 75% to 90% seen once. In its sample, this clone was seen a few times. CDR3 length: 15 amino acids. Per germline, CDR1 MDHEN and CDR2 SYDVKM. The ends were cut back, 7 bases at V and 1 base at J, with 17 bases in the middle. Sequencing was performed on peripheral blood. This TCR was sampled from a woman in her seventies with acute or convalescent COVID-19. The chain couples TRBV28 to TRBJ2-7; D perhaps matches TRBD2 (5 bases). DNA for the CDR3: TGTGCCAGCACCCCTCCGGGGTCCCCATCCTACGAGCAGTACTTC. Translating gives CASTPPGSPSYEQYF.